Listed below are T cell receptor beta chains from one sample, sequenced in a study of T cell responses to AZD1222 COVID-19 vaccine. Profiling relied on immunoSEQ multiplex PCR, and the TCRdb table lists in-frame clones only, not all of them. In the table there are 65,000 to 100,000 clones, around 80% of which are singletons. This specimen consisted of peripheral blood, obtained on day 0 of AZD1222 vaccination. The origin of the receptors is an adult in good health. Each CDR3 is given with its conserved first and last residue. A D gene is named only where the DNA matches it firmly. Clone size is stated in some rows and not others, as once, few, many or a class when expanded.

d_call,clone_size,v_call,j_call,cdr3_aa,cdr3_nt
.,.,TRBV7-8,TRBJ1-5,CASSHNSNRAQPQHF,TGTGCCAGCAGCCATAACTCGAATCGGGCTCAGCCCCAGCATTTT
.,few,TRBV19,TRBJ2-1,CASSTPTSGLRRSYNGQFF,TGTGCCAGTAGTACCCCGACGTCAGGGTTAAGGCGTTCCTACAATGGGCAGTTCTTC
.,.,TRBV7-2,TRBJ2-1,CASSLTSNEQFF,TGTGCCAGCAGCTTGACTAGCAATGAGCAGTTCTTC
.,.,TRBV4-2,TRBJ1-4,CASSQDRATSGEKLFF,TGTGCCAGCAGCCAAGACAGGGCCACCTCGGGCGAAAAACTGTTTTTT
TRBD2,.,TRBV7-2,TRBJ2-1,CASSPQALAGANEQFF,TGTGCCAGCAGCCCCCAAGCTCTAGCGGGGGCCAATGAGCAGTTCTTC
TRBD1,.,TRBV6-6,TRBJ1-2,CASSYLGTASYGYTF,TGTGCCAGCAGTTATCTCGGGACAGCAAGCTATGGCTACACCTTC
TRBD1,.,TRBV2,TRBJ1-1,CASRPGQGLNTEAFF,TGTGCCAGCAGACCGGGACAGGGACTTAACACTGAAGCTTTCTTT
.,.,TRBV6-5,TRBJ2-1,CASSFVASSSYNEQFF,TGTGCCAGCAGTTTCGTCGCGTCCTCCTCCTACAATGAGCAGTTCTTC
.,.,TRBV27,TRBJ1-2,CASRSGGKGYTF,TGTGCCAGCAGGTCCGGGGGTAAGGGCTACACCTTC
TRBD1,.,TRBV19,TRBJ2-3,CASTGTGTNTQYF,TGTGCCAGTACGGGGACAGGGACGAATACGCAGTATTTT
.,.,TRBV19,TRBJ1-1,CASSIARGNTEAFF,TGTGCCAGTAGTATAGCGAGGGGGAACACTGAAGCTTTCTTT
.,once,TRBV5-4,TRBJ1-2,CASSLDPDPVSNYTF,TGTGCCAGCAGCCTCGACCCGGACCCCGTTTCGAACTACACCTTC
TRBD1,.,TRBV5-1,TRBJ2-2,CASTTGTGASTGELFF,TGCGCCAGCACCACCGGGACAGGGGCGTCCACCGGGGAGCTGTTTTTT
TRBD1,.,TRBV11-2,TRBJ2-7,CASSFRQGSYEQYF,TGTGCCAGCAGCTTTCGACAGGGATCCTACGAGCAGTACTTC
TRBD2,.,TRBV7-9,TRBJ2-3,CASSKGLDRTDTQYF,TGTGCCAGCAGCAAGGGACTAGATCGCACAGATACGCAGTATTTT
.,.,TRBV7-9,TRBJ2-7,CASLPPGMNEQYF,TGTGCCAGTCTCCCCCCGGGGATGAACGAGCAGTACTTC
.,.,TRBV3-1/TRBV3-2,TRBJ1-5,CASSQDTGPPQHF,TGTGCCAGCAGCCAAGATACAGGGCCGCCCCAGCATTTT
.,.,TRBV6-5,TRBJ2-1,CVSGARGHEQFF,TGTGTTTCCGGGGCTAGGGGTCATGAGCAGTTCTTC
.,.,TRBV24-1,TRBJ2-5,CATSDSGAGETQYF,TGTGCCACCAGTGATTCCGGGGCAGGAGAGACCCAGTACTTC
.,.,TRBV6-6,TRBJ1-4,CAAGIATNEKLFF,TGTGCCGCTGGGATTGCAACTAATGAAAAACTGTTTTTT
TRBD1,.,TRBV7-9,TRBJ2-1,CASSLGGTGLINEQFF,TGTGCCAGCAGCTTAGGGGGGACAGGGTTAATCAATGAGCAGTTCTTC
.,.,TRBV7-2,TRBJ2-7,CASSLATRREQYF,TGTGCCAGCAGCTTAGCGACCCGACGGGAGCAGTACTTC
TRBD1,.,TRBV7-9,TRBJ1-3,CASSHRAQTGTGNTIYF,TGTGCCAGCAGCCATCGCGCCCAGACAGGGACTGGAAACACCATATATTTT
TRBD1,.,TRBV27,TRBJ1-1,CASSPRTGYNTEAFF,TGTGCCAGCAGTCCCAGGACAGGGTACAACACTGAAGCTTTCTTT
TRBD2,.,TRBV7-7,TRBJ2-5,CASSTGRLARQETQYF,TGTGCCAGCAGCACCGGAAGACTAGCGAGACAAGAGACCCAGTACTTC
.,.,TRBV6-5,TRBJ1-2,CASSSSGTASGTF,TGTGCCAGCAGCTCTTCCGGGACTGCTTCGGGCACCTTC
.,.,TRBV5-8,TRBJ1-4,CASSLATVRANEKLFF,TGTGCCAGCAGCTTGGCCACGGTCAGGGCTAATGAAAAACTGTTTTTT